These T cell receptor beta chains were read from a single sample in a study of control samples from healthy donors and cancer patients. Here immunoSEQ multiplex PCR was the method, and the copy in TCRdb shows in-frame clones only, minus some. This repertoire shows some 140,000 clones, around 85% found once; its top ten account for around 8.2%. Sequences were obtained from blood. The receptors derive from a woman in her twenties or thirties in good health. Each CDR3 is given with its conserved first and last residue. Fields, in order: D gene, V gene, clone size, J gene, CDR3 DNA, CDR3 protein. D genes are given only for firm matches. Clone size is given for some rows only: seen once, a few or many times, or a class if the clone is expanded.

TRBD2	TRBV5-6	once	TRBJ2-1	TGTGCCAGCAGCAGGCCTAGGCTAGCGGGCCACGCTCCCTACAATGAGCAGTTCTTC	CASSRPRLAGHAPYNEQFF
-	TRBV7-9	-	TRBJ2-7	TGTGCCAGCAGCCCTCGGGGTTGGGCGGGGAACTACGAGCAGTACTTC	CASSPRGWAGNYEQYF
-	TRBV5-6	-	TRBJ2-4	TGTGCCAGCAGCTTGGGGGAGATAGCCAAAAACATTCAGTACTTC	CASSLGEIAKNIQYF
TRBD2	TRBV30	once	TRBJ2-1	TGTGCCTGGAGTACGGGACTAGCGGGAGAAGGGCAGTTCTTC	CAWSTGLAGEGQFF
TRBD1	TRBV5-1	-	TRBJ1-2	TGCGCCAGCAGCTTGGGACAGGGGGGCTCTGGCTACACCTTC	CASSLGQGGSGYTF
TRBD2	TRBV5-1	few	TRBJ2-1	TGCGCCAGCAGCTTGGCCCTAGCGGGCCGATACAATGAGCAGTTCTTC	CASSLALAGRYNEQFF
-	TRBV9	-	TRBJ2-5	TGTGCCAGCAGCTTTTCCACCGGGAGCGTCCAAGAGACCCAGTACTTC	CASSFSTGSVQETQYF
-	TRBV7-2	-	TRBJ2-7	TGTGCCAGCAGCTTAGTACAGGGTCAGTACGAGCAGTACTTC	CASSLVQGQYEQYF
-	TRBV19	-	TRBJ1-5	TGTGCCAGTACTGACAGACGTGGGTTCAATCAGCCCCAGCATTTT	CASTDRRGFNQPQHF
TRBD2	TRBV5-1	-	TRBJ2-3	TGCGCCAGCAAATCGGCGGGAGCAGGAGATACGCAGTATTTT	CASKSAGAGDTQYF
-	TRBV28	-	TRBJ2-3	TGTGCCAGCAGCCTATGGTTAGGGGGAGGCCCTTCAGATACGCAGTATTTT	CASSLWLGGGPSDTQYF
-	TRBV19	-	TRBJ2-7	TGTGCCAGTAGTACAGGAACCTACGAGCAGTACTTC	CASSTGTYEQYF
TRBD1	TRBV6-5	once	TRBJ1-4	TGTGCCAGCCAGGGGGGGCGCTTAGGTAATGAAAAACTGTTTTTT	CASQGGRLGNEKLFF
TRBD1	TRBV5-8	-	TRBJ2-3	TGTGCCAGCAGCAGACAGGGGCGCCCAGATACGCAGTATTTT	CASSRQGRPDTQYF
TRBD1	TRBV15	-	TRBJ1-2	TGTGCCACCAGCAGAGATGGGCAGGGGGCGCTGGGCTACACCTTC	CATSRDGQGALGYTF
TRBD2	TRBV14	-	TRBJ2-5	TGTGCCAGCAGCCATGATAGCGGGAGGACGGAGACCCAGTACTTC	CASSHDSGRTETQYF
TRBD1	TRBV28	-	TRBJ1-1	TGTGCCAGCAGTTCGACAGGGGCTGGGAACACTGAAGCTTTCTTT	CASSSTGAGNTEAFF
-	TRBV14	-	TRBJ2-5	TGTGCCAGCAGCCCCCACGGGGGAGAGATCGAGACCCAGTACTTC	CASSPHGGEIETQYF
-	TRBV5-1	once	TRBJ1-1	TGCGCCAGCAGCCGGGACTCTAGGAAGACTGAAGCTTTCTTT	CASSRDSRKTEAFF
TRBD1	TRBV7-2	-	TRBJ2-7	TGTGCCAGCAGCACTCTACAGGGGGCGTACGAGCAGTACTTC	CASSTLQGAYEQYF
TRBD1	TRBV27	-	TRBJ2-7	TGTGCCAGCAGTTTGGGGCAGGGGGCGTACGAGCAGTACTTC	CASSLGQGAYEQYF
TRBD2	TRBV7-6	-	TRBJ2-1	TGTGCCAGCAGCCCCAGGCAGGTAGCGGGAGGAGTCTACAATGAGCAGTTCTTC	CASSPRQVAGGVYNEQFF
-	TRBV6-5	-	TRBJ1-3	TGTGCCAGTTGGGGGACGGTCTCTGGAAACACCATATATTTT	CASWGTVSGNTIYF
-	TRBV6-1	few	TRBJ2-5	TGTGCCAGCAGTGAGGGGGGAGAGACCCAGTACTTC	CASSEGGETQYF
-	TRBV29-1	-	TRBJ1-1	TGCAGCGTTGAAGACCCAGCCGATATGAACACTGAAGCTTTCTTT	CSVEDPADMNTEAFF